Below are 18 T cell receptor beta chains sequenced from a single sample in a study of OX40 agonist ivuxolimab in advanced cancers. Produced via immunoSEQ multiplex PCR; TCRdb's table is partial and in-frame only. Of approximately 74,000 clones in the sample, almost 85% are singletons; the top ten hold around 5%. The sequences come from CD4+ or CD8+ T cells sorted from blood, collected in a trial of the OX40 agonist ivuxolimab. The source is an adult with an advanced solid tumor such as melanoma, head and neck, liver or kidney cancer.

V is TRBV29-1 and J is TRBJ2-5; possibly TRBD1 or TRBD2 for D (5 bases each). The J call is doubtful: the DNA matches TRBJ2-7 better. The germline V gene encodes CDR1 SQVTM and CDR2 ANQGSEA. The CDR3 runs 14 residues. The CDR3: CSVARQKAAYEQYF. DNA for the CDR3: TGCAGCGTTGCCCGACAGAAAGCGGCCTACGAGCAGTACTTC.

The chain carries TRBV5-6 and TRBJ2-7, with a tentative D call TRBD2 (5 bases). Trimming took off 3 bases at V and 3 bases at J, with 22 bases between the two ends. The germline gives CDR1 SGHDT, CDR2 YYEEEE. This CDR3 is built from 17 residues. The CDR3 here is CASSSFAYASTDYEQYF. The CDR3 DNA sequence: TGTGCCAGCAGCTCGTTTGCCTATGCTAGCACAGACTACGAGCAGTACTTC.

The V call is TRBV28, the J call TRBJ1-5, with 7 bases matching TRBD1. From germline, CDR1 is MDHEN and CDR2 SYDVKM. With V trimmed by 6 bases and J by 2 bases, 7 bases remained unmatched. The CDR3 extends over 15 amino acids. For the CDR3, the DNA is TGTGCCAGCAGCCCCGACAGGGTGGGCAATCAGCCCCAGCATTTT. Encoded protein: CASSPDRVGNQPQHF.

The chain links TRBV19 to TRBJ2-2; 7 nucleotides align to TRBD1. The V segment lost 7 bases and the J segment 0 bases; nucleotides outside the gene matches: 8. CDR3 length equals 16 residues. Germline V gene sequence: CDR1 LNHDA, CDR2 SQIVND (reference sequence). Here the CDR3 DNA reads TGTGCCAGTAAGGGGGACAGTACGGCGAACACCGGGGAGCTGTTTTTT. The encoded protein is CASKGDSTANTGELFF.

This clone was found once. V is TRBV7-2 and J is TRBJ2-5; 8 nucleotides match TRBD1. The CDR3 consists of 13 residues. J lost 2 bases, V lost 11 bases, and 7 bases had no gene match. The germline V gene encodes CDR1 SGHTA and CDR2 FQGNSA. This CDR3 reads CASGQAIQETQYF. The CDR3 nucleotides are TGTGCCTCGGGACAGGCAATACAAGAGACCCAGTACTTC.

The V call is TRBV11-2, the J call TRBJ2-5, with TRBD2 matching over 9 bases. V was clipped by 5 bases and J by 5 bases; unmatched bases: 6. Germline V gene lookup returns CDR1 SGHAT and CDR2 FQNNGV. CDR3 size: 14 residues. The CDR3 nucleotides read TGTGCCAGCAGCCGCGTTACTAGCGGGGAGACCCAGTACTTC. Translation: CASSRVTSGETQYF.

This clone was seen only once. The chain joins TRBV19 to TRBJ1-3, with D hard to call. Trimming stripped 4 bases from V and 2 bases from J, with 12 bases between. Germline lookup yields CDR1 LNHDA and CDR2 SQIVND (reference sequence). CDR3 length: 15 amino acids. CDR3 DNA sequence: TGTGCCAGTAGTAACGGGCTCCTCACTGGAAACACCATATATTTT. Amino acids: CASSNGLLTGNTIYF.

The chain joins TRBV7-2 to TRBJ2-7; TRBD1 matches 8 bases. The CDR3 has 13 residues. V was pared by 4 bases and J by 9 bases, with 8 bases of the junction left unmatched. Germline assignment: CDR1 SGHTA and CDR2 FQGNSA. The CDR3 bases are TGTGCCAGCAGCTCAGGGACAGGCCAGCGGCAGTACTTC. It translates to CASSSGTGQRQYF.

The rearrangement joins TRBV10-3 to TRBJ1-5, with TRBD1 matching 12 bases. Germline CDR1 and CDR2: ENHRY and SYGVKD. V shed 10 bases and J 5 bases; nucleotides not matched to a gene: 9. This CDR3 region has 15 residues. DNA of the CDR3: TGTGCCACTAAAACCGGGACAGGGGGCGATCAGCCCCAGCATTTT. Translating gives CATKTGTGGDQPQHF.

The chain joins TRBV2 to TRBJ2-1, with D unclear. V was shortened by 7 bases and J by 10 bases, with 11 bases between the two germline ends. The CDR3 runs to 11 residues. Looked up from germline, CDR1 is SNHLY and CDR2 is FYNNEI. The CDR3 sequence is CASTELGEQFF. CDR3 DNA sequence: TGTGCCAGCACCGAGCTTGGGGAGCAGTTCTTC.

The rearrangement links TRBV4-3 to TRBJ2-5; maybe TRBD2 (7 bases). Looked up from germline, CDR1 is LGHNA and CDR2 is YSLEER. V lost 4 bases and J 5 bases, leaving 20 bases between the germline ends. This CDR3 comprises 16 residues. CDR3 DNA: TGCGCCAGCAGCCCCAATGGAGGGGGGGCTCCCGAGACCCAGTACTTC. Residues: CASSPNGGGAPETQYF.

The chain combines TRBV10-3 with TRBJ2-1; 10 bases align to TRBD2. This CDR3 has 14 amino acids. Trimming at V came to 5 bases and at J to 4 bases, leaving 2 bases not matched to a gene. Germline CDR1 reads ENHRY; CDR2 reads SYGVKD. The CDR3 DNA is TGTGCCATCAGTTCTAGCGGGGGATACAATGAGCAGTTCTTC. Translating gives CAISSSGGYNEQFF.

CDR3 in DNA: TGCGCCAGCAACCCCCGGGGGGCAGACACTGAAGCTTTCTTT. The encoded protein is CASNPRGADTEAFF. This rearrangement joins TRBV5-1 to TRBJ1-1; possible D gene TRBD1, 6 bases. The germline V and J ends were trimmed by 6 bases and 3 bases, with 15 bases remaining between them. Germline CDR1 is SGHRS and CDR2 is YFSETQ. The CDR3 runs 14 residues. Full variable domain (missing parts from reference TRBV5-1 and TRBJ1-1): KAGVTQTPRYLIKTRGQQVTLSCSPISGHRSVSWYQQTPGQGLQFLFEYFSETQRNKGNFPGRFSGRQFSNSRSEMNVSTLELGDSALYLCASNPRGADTEAFFGQGTRLTVV.

The chain links TRBV4-3 to TRBJ2-3; D uncertain. V was pared by 0 bases and J by 2 bases, with 9 bases between. The CDR3 sequence is 15 residues long. The V gene's germline CDR1 is LGHNA and CDR2 YSLEER. CDR3 region: CASSQEADDTDTQYF. The CDR3 coding sequence is TGCGCCAGCAGCCAAGAGGCAGACGACACAGATACGCAGTATTTT.

The chain recombines TRBV5-6 with TRBJ2-3, with D possibly TRBD2 on 6 matching bases. The V gene lost 5 bases and the J gene lost 4 bases, with 14 bases spanning the gap. Germline CDR1 SGHDT, CDR2 YYEEEE. The CDR3 has 14 residues. The CDR3 sequence: CASSWTKGADTQYF. Written as DNA, the CDR3 is TGTGCCAGCAGTTGGACTAAGGGCGCAGATACGCAGTATTTT.

The rearrangement links TRBV6-6 to TRBJ2-7; no clear D. Trimming removed 2 bases from V and 4 bases from J, with 12 bases in between. This CDR3 region has 14 residues. Germline V gene lookup returns CDR1 MNHNY and CDR2 SVGAGI (reference sequence). CDR3 loop: CASSYNDGRYEQYF. The CDR3 nucleotides are TGTGCCAGCAGTTACAACGACGGGCGGTACGAGCAGTACTTC.

The chain has TRBV9 and TRBJ1-2, with D unclear. CDR3 length: 15 residues. Trimming stripped 1 base from V and 3 bases from J, with 13 bases between. The V gene's germline CDR1 is SGDLS and CDR2 YYNGEE. The CDR3 protein is CASSVSAVPDYGYTF. The DNA for the CDR3 is TGTGCCAGCAGCGTAAGTGCGGTCCCGGACTATGGCTACACCTTC.

This clone was counted a single time. CDR3 bases: TGTGCCAGCAGTTACACTCGGGGGGAGACCCAGTACTTC. It specifies CASSYTRGETQYF. This chain connects TRBV7-8 to TRBJ2-5; the D gene is possibly TRBD2 (6 bases). This CDR3 has 13 residues. The V end was cut by 6 bases, the J end by 5 bases, with 13 bases between. Germline CDR1 and CDR2: SGHVS and FQNEAQ.